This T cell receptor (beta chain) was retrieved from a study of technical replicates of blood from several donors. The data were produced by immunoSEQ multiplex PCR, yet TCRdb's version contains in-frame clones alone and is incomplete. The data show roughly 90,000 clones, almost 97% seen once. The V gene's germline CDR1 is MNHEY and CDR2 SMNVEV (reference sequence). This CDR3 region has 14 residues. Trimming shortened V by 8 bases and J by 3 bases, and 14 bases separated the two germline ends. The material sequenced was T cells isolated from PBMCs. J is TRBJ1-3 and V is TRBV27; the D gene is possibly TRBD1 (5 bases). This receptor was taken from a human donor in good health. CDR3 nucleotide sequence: TGTGCCAGCGGGGAATTAGGGGATGGAAACACCATATATTTT. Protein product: CASGELGDGNTIYF.